The table lists the clone carrying this T cell receptor (beta chain) with a few counts. Antigen specificity is unknown. These data belong to a study of CD8 T cells in ankylosing spondylitis. Whole-study findings and limits: Within matched ankylosing spondylitis synovial fluid, disease-linked clones were reportedly significantly enriched. Disease-linked clones had a CD8+ phenotype and relatively low frequency in peripheral blood. A TCR beta motif of fewer than 10 highly homologous variants seemed to mark ankylosing spondylitis blood.

Each CDR3 protein gets one entry after TCRdb re-called the 5' RACE reads with MiXCR. The sample consists of 800,000 to 900,000 distinct CDR3 sequences, about 11% of them appearing once. The TCR sequence derives from a male donor with ankylosing spondylitis. The sequenced material came from blood, either unsorted or a sorted T cell fraction (not recorded which).

The CDR3 DNA is TGTGCCAGCAGCTTAGAGTCCCCTTCTTATGGCTACACCTTC. The encoded protein is CASSLESPSYGYTF. This sequence joins TRBV13 and TRBJ1-2, with D unclear. Germline assignment: CDR1 PRHDT and CDR2 FYEKMQ (reference sequence). Trimming stripped 1 base from V and 5 bases from J, with 11 bases between. There are 14 residues in the CDR3.